The next 27 T cell receptor beta chains were all read from a single sample in a study of shared clonotypes between healthy human individuals. CD45RO-negative, CCR7-positively selected cells formed the naive CD8 fraction, excluding terminally differentiated effector memory CD45RA+ cells. The assay was immunoSEQ multiplex PCR, and TCRdb's table has in-frame clones only and misses some. The sample consists of some 2 million clones, 85% to 95% of them appearing once. Sequenced: naive CD8+ T cells sorted from blood. Receptor source: a man younger than 35 in good health.

In nucleotides, the CDR3 is TGTGCCAGCAGCTTAATCTCAACTAGCGGCGGAGAGACCCAGTACTTC. Amino acids: CASSLISTSGGETQYF. This chain joins TRBV7-9 and TRBJ2-5; 8 bases align to TRBD2. The CDR3 covers 16 residues. Germline V CDR1 and CDR2: SEHNR, FQNEAQ (reference sequence). The junction had 9 bases not matched to a gene; V was cut back by 2 bases and J by 4 bases. Supplemented by reference TRBV7-9 and TRBJ2-5, the full variable domain reads DTGVSQNPRHKITKRGQNVTFRCDPISEHNRLYWYRQTLGQGPEFLTYFQNEAQLEKSRLLSDRFSAERPKGSFSTLEIQRTEQGDSAMYLCASSLISTSGGETQYFGPGTRLLVL.

The chain links TRBV7-2 to TRBJ1-6, with 7 positions matching TRBD1. After removal of 2 bases from V and 8 bases from J, the junction contained 6 bases not matched to a gene. Germline V gene lookup returns CDR1 SGHTA and CDR2 FQGNSA. This CDR3 is 15 amino acids long. In nucleotides, the CDR3 is TGTGCCAGCAGCTTAAGGGGGCAGGGTTATTCACCCCTCCACTTT. Protein sequence: CASSLRGQGYSPLHF.

In the case of this clone: Other nucleotide sequences in the sample specify the same CDR3. The V and J genes are TRBV6-5 and TRBJ1-2; unclear D gene. The CDR3 is made up of 14 amino acids. CDR1 and CDR2 (germline): MNHEY, SVGAGI. Trimming left V 3 bases short and J 3 bases short, with 11 bases between. In DNA, the CDR3 is TGTGCCAGCAGTTATGCGCAGCTCGACTATGGCTACACCTTC. Translating it yields CASSYAQLDYGYTF.

The rearrangement uses TRBV6-5 and TRBJ1-2; unclear D gene. Germline CDR1 is MNHEY and CDR2 is SVGAGI. The CDR3 runs 13 residues. V lost 2 bases and J lost 3, with 7 bases in between. The CDR3 DNA reads TGTGCCAGCAGTTACGGGGAGTACTATGGCTACACCTTC. This sequence encodes CASSYGEYYGYTF.

Regarding this clone: Other DNA sequences in this specimen translate into the identical CDR3. The J gene is TRBJ2-3, the V gene TRBV5-6; D remains unclear. The germline V gene encodes CDR1 SGHDT and CDR2 YYEEEE. V gave up 0 bases and J gave up 1 base, with 6 bases separating them. This CDR3 comprises 14 residues. The CDR3 loop reads CASSLGGRTDTQYF. The DNA for the CDR3 is TGTGCCAGCAGCTTGGGGGGTCGCACAGATACGCAGTATTTT.

This clone was found a few times. V usage is TRBV25-1 and J usage is TRBJ1-1; D possibly corresponds to TRBD1 (5 bases). Germline V gene lookup returns CDR1 MGHDK and CDR2 SYGVNS. The CDR3 consists of 13 residues. The V gene lost 3 bases and the J gene lost 3 bases, with 8 bases spanning the gap. In DNA form, the CDR3 reads TGTGCCAGCAGTGACGGGGGGTACACTGAAGCTTTCTTT. The encoded protein is CASSDGGYTEAFF. Variable domain in full (rest from reference TRBV25-1 and TRBJ1-1): EADIYQTPRYLVIGTGKKITLECSQTMGHDKMYWYQQDPGMELHLIHYSYGVNSTEKGDLSSESTVSRIRTEHFPLTLESARPSHTSQYLCASSDGGYTEAFFGQGTRLTVV.

In the case of this clone: Distinct nucleotide sequences in the sample also encode this CDR3. The chain employs TRBV28 and TRBJ1-1, with D possibly being TRBD1 (6 bases). Germline CDR1 MDHEN, CDR2 SYDVKM. The V gene lost 3 bases and the J gene lost 5 bases, with 10 bases spanning the gap. The CDR3 contains 13 residues. The CDR3 protein is CASSLWQGTEAFF. The CDR3 region has the DNA TGTGCCAGCAGTTTGTGGCAGGGGACTGAAGCTTTCTTT.

Comment on this clone: Within the sample, other DNA sequences also encode this same CDR3. This chain joins TRBV5-1 and TRBJ1-5; D uncertain. The germline CDR1 and CDR2 sequences are SGHRS and YFSETQ. The CDR3 extends over 13 amino acids. Trimming cost V 0 bases and J 5 bases, with 6 bases left between them. The CDR3 reads CASSLGPYQPQHF. The CDR3 region has the DNA TGCGCCAGCAGCTTGGGTCCATATCAGCCCCAGCATTTT.

V usage is TRBV7-9 and J usage is TRBJ2-7; D unclear. Germline CDR1 reads SEHNR; CDR2 reads FQNEAQ (reference sequence). Trimming cost V 4 bases and J 2 bases, with 12 bases left between them. This CDR3 region has 14 residues. CDR3 bases: TGTGCCAGCAGCTCCCGGACCCAGCCCTACGAGCAGTACTTC. Translated: CASSSRTQPYEQYF.

Comments on this clone: This sample includes further DNA sequences coding for the same CDR3. The chain recombines TRBV9 with TRBJ1-1; D is uncertain. CDR3 size: 13 residues. CDR1 is SGDLS, CDR2 YYNGEE, per germline. Trimming shortened V by 0 bases and J by 4 bases, and 7 bases separated the two germline ends. The CDR3 sequence: CASSVGGSTEAFF. As DNA, the CDR3 is TGTGCCAGCAGCGTAGGTGGCAGCACTGAAGCTTTCTTT.

The V and J genes are TRBV7-9 and TRBJ1-2, with TRBD1 identical over 7 bases. This CDR3 is 16 amino acids long. J gave up 4 bases and V 2 bases, and 10 bases lay outside the gene matches. CDR1 is SEHNR, CDR2 FQNEAQ, per germline (reference sequence). Written as DNA, the CDR3 is TGTGCCAGCAGCTTAACAGTCCAGGGGGGTGGCTATGGCTACACCTTC. Its translation is CASSLTVQGGGYGYTF.

The V and J genes are TRBV4-2 and TRBJ2-7; TRBD2 matches 8 bases. The ends lost 0 bases at V and 2 bases at J; junction bases unmatched: 6. Germline CDR1 reads LGHNA; CDR2 reads YNFKEQ. The CDR3 runs to 16 residues. The CDR3 is CASSQESGGITYEQYF. The CDR3, as DNA: TGTGCCAGCAGCCAAGAATCGGGGGGGATCACCTACGAGCAGTACTTC.

The V call is TRBV19, the J call TRBJ1-4; D is ambiguous. The CDR3 runs 14 residues. Trimming took 4 bases from V and 4 from J, leaving 10 bases between them. Looked up from germline, CDR1 is LNHDA and CDR2 is SQIVND (reference sequence). CDR3 DNA sequence: TGTGCCAGTAGTACCCCCGGGGTTAATGAAAAACTGTTTTTT. It is translated as CASSTPGVNEKLFF.

The chain is built from TRBV6-5 and TRBJ2-1; 7 nucleotides match TRBD1. Germline trimming cut 6 bases from V and 0 bases from J; bases unmatched to any gene: 5. CDR3 size: 15 residues. CDR1 MNHEY and CDR2 SVGAGI come from the germline V gene. CDR3 nucleotides: TGTGCCAGCAGAGTGGACAGGAGCTCCTACAATGAGCAGTTCTTC. Its protein product is CASRVDRSSYNEQFF.

The V and J genes are TRBV7-3 and TRBJ2-1, with TRBD2 matching over 9 bases. The CDR3 is made up of 15 amino acids. CDR1 is SGHTA, CDR2 FQGTGA, per germline. Trimming removed 2 bases from V and 8 bases from J; junction bases left unmatched: 7. The CDR3 sequence is CASSLGAGGRDEQFF. For the CDR3, the DNA is TGTGCCAGCAGCTTAGGAGCGGGGGGTAGAGATGAGCAGTTCTTC.

The V gene is TRBV13, the J gene TRBJ2-7; TRBD1 matches at 9 bases. The V and J ends lost 5 bases and 5 bases, in that order; junction bases with no gene match: 13. CDR1 is PRHDT, CDR2 FYEKMQ, per germline (reference sequence). There are 16 residues in the CDR3. This CDR3 is CASSRRTGGLGHEQYF. CDR3 coding DNA: TGTGCCAGCAGCCGGAGAACAGGGGGCTTAGGCCACGAGCAGTACTTC.

The rearrangement links TRBV7-9 to TRBJ2-5; TRBD2 matches at 10 bases. CDR3 length equals 16 residues. CDR1 and CDR2 (germline): SEHNR, FQNEAQ (reference sequence). The ends lost 0 bases at V and 1 base at J; junction bases unmatched: 2. In nucleotides, the CDR3 is TGTGCCAGCAGCTTAGCCCAGCGGGGGGGCCAAGAGACCCAGTACTTC. It translates to CASSLAQRGGQETQYF.

The CDR3 sequence: CASSDAGTSGTYEQYF. CDR3 sequence (DNA): TGCGCCAGCAGTGACGCCGGGACTAGCGGGACATACGAGCAGTACTTC. This chain connects TRBV10-2 to TRBJ2-7; 13 nucleotides line up with TRBD2. CDR1 is WSHSY, CDR2 SAAADI, per germline. Germline trimming cut 3 bases from V and 4 bases from J; bases unmatched to any gene: 6. The CDR3 covers 16 residues.

V usage is TRBV7-9 and J usage is TRBJ2-5; D gene ambiguous. Trimming removed 6 bases at V and 5 bases at J, with 10 bases between. Germline V CDR1 and CDR2: SEHNR, FQNEAQ (reference sequence). This CDR3 comprises 12 residues. The CDR3: CASSVAGETQYF. CDR3 nucleotides: TGTGCCAGCAGTGTCGCAGGCGAGACCCAGTACTTC.

V usage is TRBV6-5 and J usage is TRBJ1-4; a weak D match, TRBD1 (5 bases). Trimming took 6 bases from V and 4 from J, leaving 12 bases between them. The CDR3 has 14 amino acids. The V gene's germline CDR1 is MNHEY and CDR2 SVGAGI. DNA of the CDR3: TGTGCCAGCAGCACAGGATGGGGTAATGAAAAACTGTTTTTT. It codes for CASSTGWGNEKLFF.

This chain joins TRBV9 and TRBJ2-1; D is possibly TRBD2 (6 bases). Germline V CDR1 and CDR2: SGDLS, YYNGEE. The V gene lost 0 bases and the J gene lost 2 bases, with 9 bases spanning the gap. The CDR3 runs to 15 residues. The DNA for the CDR3 is TGTGCCAGCAGCGTAGTGTCTAGCGCCTACAATGAGCAGTTCTTC. It encodes CASSVVSSAYNEQFF. Together with reference TRBV9 and TRBJ2-1, the CDR3 gives the full variable domain: DSGVTQTPKHLITATGQRVTLRCSPRSGDLSVYWYQQSLDQGLQFLIQYYNGEERAKGNILERFSAQQFPDLHSELNLSSLELGDSALYFCASSVVSSAYNEQFFGPGTRLTVL.

Points on this clone: This sample also contains other DNA sequences that code for the same CDR3. This chain joins TRBV27 and TRBJ2-7, with 10 bases that match TRBD2. V lost 3 bases, J lost 0 bases, and 2 bases stayed unmatched. Germline V lookup: CDR1 MNHEY, CDR2 SMNVEV (reference sequence). The CDR3 loop spans 15 amino acids. CDR3 coding DNA: TGTGCCAGCAGTTTCGGACTAGCGGCCTCCTACGAGCAGTACTTC. It encodes CASSFGLAASYEQYF.

V and J are TRBV4-3 and TRBJ1-1, with 7 bases identical to TRBD1. V lost 5 bases, J lost 1 base, and 4 bases stayed unmatched. The CDR3 loop spans 14 amino acids. In germline, CDR1 is LGHNA, CDR2 YSLEER. CDR3 loop: CASSLGQWNTEAFF. The CDR3 DNA reads as TGCGCCAGCAGCTTGGGACAGTGGAACACTGAAGCTTTCTTT.

The chain combines TRBV14 with TRBJ2-3; D is unresolved. CDR3 size: 13 residues. The germline CDR1 and CDR2 sequences are SGHDN and FVKESK. The V gene lost 6 bases and the J gene lost 2 bases, with 9 bases spanning the gap. The CDR3 is CASRNYDTDTQYF. In DNA form, the CDR3 reads TGTGCCAGCAGGAACTACGACACAGATACGCAGTATTTT.

This rearrangement joins TRBV11-2 to TRBJ2-3; no clear D gene. Germline V gives CDR1 SGHAT, CDR2 FQNNGV. V was cut by 5 bases and J by 0 bases, with 3 bases left in between. This CDR3 has 12 residues. The chain's CDR3 is CASSDSTDTQYF. The CDR3 DNA follows: TGTGCCAGCAGCGACAGCACAGATACGCAGTATTTT.

This clone is a singleton in its sample. Other DNA sequences in this specimen translate into the identical CDR3. The rearrangement uses TRBV4-1 and TRBJ2-7; weak D call: TRBD1 (6 bases). V was pared by 0 bases and J by 4 bases, with 10 bases between. The germline V gene encodes CDR1 MGHRA and CDR2 YSYEKL. This CDR3 contains 14 residues. The DNA of the CDR3 is TGCGCCAGCAGCCAAGACAGGGGCCTGTACGAGCAGTACTTC. This gives the protein CASSQDRGLYEQYF.

This chain joins TRBV4-3 and TRBJ1-5; a possible D gene is TRBD1 (6 bases). CDR1 is LGHNA and CDR2 is YSLEER in the germline V gene. V was shortened by 2 bases and J by 5 bases, with 13 bases between the two germline ends. CDR3 length equals 15 residues. The CDR3 coding sequence is TGCGCCAGCAGCCAAATCTGGGAGGGGGATCAGCCCCAGCATTTT. Translating it yields CASSQIWEGDQPQHF.